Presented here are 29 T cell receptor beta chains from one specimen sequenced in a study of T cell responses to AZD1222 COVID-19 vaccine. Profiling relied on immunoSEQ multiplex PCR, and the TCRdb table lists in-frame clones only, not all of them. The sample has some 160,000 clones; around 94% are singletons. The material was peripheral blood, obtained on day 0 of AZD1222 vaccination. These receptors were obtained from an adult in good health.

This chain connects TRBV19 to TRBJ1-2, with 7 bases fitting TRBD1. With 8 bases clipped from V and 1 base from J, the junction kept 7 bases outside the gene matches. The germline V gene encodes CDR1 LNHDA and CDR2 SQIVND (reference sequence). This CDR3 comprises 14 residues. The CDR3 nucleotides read TGTGCCAGTGGGAGACAGGGAGGTAACTATGGCTACACCTTC. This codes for CASGRQGGNYGYTF.

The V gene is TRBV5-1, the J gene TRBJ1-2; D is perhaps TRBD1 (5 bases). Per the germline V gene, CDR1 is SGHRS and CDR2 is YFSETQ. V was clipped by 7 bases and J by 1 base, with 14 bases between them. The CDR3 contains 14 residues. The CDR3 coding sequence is TGCGCCAGCGCGGACACCTCCTATAACTATGGCTACACCTTC. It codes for CASADTSYNYGYTF.

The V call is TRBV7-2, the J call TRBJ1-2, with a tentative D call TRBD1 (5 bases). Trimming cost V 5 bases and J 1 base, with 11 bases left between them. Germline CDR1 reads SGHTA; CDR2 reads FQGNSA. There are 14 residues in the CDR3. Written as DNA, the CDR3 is TGTGCCAGCAGCCCTCTCGGGGGTAACTATGGCTACACCTTC. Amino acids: CASSPLGGNYGYTF.

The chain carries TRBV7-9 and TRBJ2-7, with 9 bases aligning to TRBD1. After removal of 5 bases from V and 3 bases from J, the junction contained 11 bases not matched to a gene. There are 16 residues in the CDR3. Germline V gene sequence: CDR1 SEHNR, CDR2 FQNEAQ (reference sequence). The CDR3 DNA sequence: TGTGCCAGCAGCCCCCACTCCGGGACAGGGTTCTACGAGCAGTACTTC. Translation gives CASSPHSGTGFYEQYF.

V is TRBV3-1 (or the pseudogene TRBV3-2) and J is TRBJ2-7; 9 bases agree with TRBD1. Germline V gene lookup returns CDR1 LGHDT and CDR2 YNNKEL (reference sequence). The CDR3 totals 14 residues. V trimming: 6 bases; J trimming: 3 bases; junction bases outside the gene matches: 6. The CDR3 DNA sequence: TGTGCCAGCAGTAGAGACAGGGGGTACTACGAGCAGTACTTC. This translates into CASSRDRGYYEQYF.

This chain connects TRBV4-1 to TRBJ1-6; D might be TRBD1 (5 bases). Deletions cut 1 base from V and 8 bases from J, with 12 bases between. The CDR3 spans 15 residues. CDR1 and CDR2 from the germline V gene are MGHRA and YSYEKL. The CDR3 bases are TGCGCCAGCAGCCAAGGCAGGGTTTTGGATTCACCCCTCCACTTT. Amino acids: CASSQGRVLDSPLHF.

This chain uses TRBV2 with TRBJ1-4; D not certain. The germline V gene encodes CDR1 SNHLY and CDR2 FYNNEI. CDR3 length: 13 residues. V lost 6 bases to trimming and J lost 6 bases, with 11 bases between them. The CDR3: CASRRGMDEKLFF. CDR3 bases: TGTGCCAGCAGACGGGGAATGGATGAAAAACTGTTTTTT. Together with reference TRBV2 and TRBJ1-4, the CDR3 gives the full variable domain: EPEVTQTPSHQVTQMGQEVILRCVPISNHLYFYWYRQILGQKVEFLVSFYNNEISEKSEIFDDQFSVERPDGSNFTLKIRSTKLEDSAMYFCASRRGMDEKLFFGSGTQLSVL.

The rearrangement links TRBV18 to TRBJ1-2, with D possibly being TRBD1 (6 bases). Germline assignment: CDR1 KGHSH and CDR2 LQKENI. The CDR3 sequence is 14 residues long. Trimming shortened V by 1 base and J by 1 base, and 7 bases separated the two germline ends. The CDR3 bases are TGTGCCAGCTCACCACAGGGGGTTAACTATGGCTACACCTTC. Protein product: CASSPQGVNYGYTF.

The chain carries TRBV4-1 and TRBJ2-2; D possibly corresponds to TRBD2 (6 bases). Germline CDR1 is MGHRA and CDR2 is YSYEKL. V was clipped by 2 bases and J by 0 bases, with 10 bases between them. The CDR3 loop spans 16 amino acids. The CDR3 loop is CASSQWGEANTGELFF. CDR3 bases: TGCGCCAGCAGCCAATGGGGGGAAGCGAACACCGGGGAGCTGTTTTTT.

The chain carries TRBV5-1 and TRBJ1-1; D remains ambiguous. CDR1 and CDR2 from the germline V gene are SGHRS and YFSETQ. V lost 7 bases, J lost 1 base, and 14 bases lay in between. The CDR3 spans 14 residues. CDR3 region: CASRQGRPNTEAFF. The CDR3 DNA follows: TGCGCCAGCCGCCAAGGACGGCCGAACACTGAAGCTTTCTTT.

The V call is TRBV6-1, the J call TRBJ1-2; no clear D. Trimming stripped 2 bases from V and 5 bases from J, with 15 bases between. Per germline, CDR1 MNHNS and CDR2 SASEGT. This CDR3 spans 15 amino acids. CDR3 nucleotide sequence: TGTGCCAGCAGTGAAACCTTACGGACGGTTTATGGCTACACCTTC. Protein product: CASSETLRTVYGYTF.

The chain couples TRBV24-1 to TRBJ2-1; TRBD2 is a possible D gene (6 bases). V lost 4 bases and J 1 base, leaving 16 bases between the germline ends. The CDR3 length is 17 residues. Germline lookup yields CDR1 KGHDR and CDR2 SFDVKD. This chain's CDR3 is CATSDPTGTRSYNEQFF. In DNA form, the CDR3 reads TGTGCCACCAGTGACCCTACCGGGACTCGTTCCTACAATGAGCAGTTCTTC.

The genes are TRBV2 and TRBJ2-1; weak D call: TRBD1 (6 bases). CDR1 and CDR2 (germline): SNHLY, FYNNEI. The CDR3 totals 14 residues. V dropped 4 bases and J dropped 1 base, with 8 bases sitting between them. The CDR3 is CASSARGSYNEQFF. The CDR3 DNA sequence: TGTGCCAGCAGTGCCAGGGGTTCCTACAATGAGCAGTTCTTC.

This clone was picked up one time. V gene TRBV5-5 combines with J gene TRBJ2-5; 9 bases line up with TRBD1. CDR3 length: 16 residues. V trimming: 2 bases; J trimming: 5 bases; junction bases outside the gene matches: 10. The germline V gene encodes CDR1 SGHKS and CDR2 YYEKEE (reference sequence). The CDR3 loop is CASSFSRDRVRETQYF. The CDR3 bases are TGTGCCAGCAGCTTCTCCCGGGACAGGGTACGCGAGACCCAGTACTTC.

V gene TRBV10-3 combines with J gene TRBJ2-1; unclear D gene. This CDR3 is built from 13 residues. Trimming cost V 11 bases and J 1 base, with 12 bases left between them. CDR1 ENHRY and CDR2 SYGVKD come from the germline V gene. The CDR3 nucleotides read TGTGCCCTGAGATCTGAATCCTACAATGAGCAGTTCTTC. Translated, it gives CALRSESYNEQFF.

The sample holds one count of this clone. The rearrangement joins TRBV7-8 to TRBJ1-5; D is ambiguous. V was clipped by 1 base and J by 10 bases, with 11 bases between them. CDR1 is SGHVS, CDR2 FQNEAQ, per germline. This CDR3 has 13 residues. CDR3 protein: CASSLGGSTPQHF. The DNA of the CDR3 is TGTGCCAGCAGCTTAGGCGGGAGCACCCCCCAGCATTTT.

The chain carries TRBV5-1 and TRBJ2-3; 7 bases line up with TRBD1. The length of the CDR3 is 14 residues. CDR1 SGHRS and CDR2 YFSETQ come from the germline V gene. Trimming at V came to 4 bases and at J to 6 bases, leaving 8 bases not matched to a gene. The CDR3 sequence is CASSLQGSRDTQYF. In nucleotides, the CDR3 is TGCGCCAGCAGCCTACAGGGGAGCCGGGATACGCAGTATTTT.

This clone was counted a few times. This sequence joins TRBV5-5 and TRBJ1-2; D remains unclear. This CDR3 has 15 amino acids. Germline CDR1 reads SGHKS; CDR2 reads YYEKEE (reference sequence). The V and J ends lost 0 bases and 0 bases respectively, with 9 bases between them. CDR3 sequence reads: CASSLEGIANYGYTF. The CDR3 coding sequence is TGTGCCAGCAGCTTGGAAGGCATAGCTAACTATGGCTACACCTTC.

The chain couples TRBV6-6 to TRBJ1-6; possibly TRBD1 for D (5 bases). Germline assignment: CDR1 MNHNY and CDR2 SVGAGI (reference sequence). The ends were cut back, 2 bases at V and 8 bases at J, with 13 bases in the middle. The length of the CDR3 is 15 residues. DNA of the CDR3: TGTGCCAGCAGTTACAAGCCAGGGCCTTATTCACCCCTCCACTTT. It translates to CASSYKPGPYSPLHF.

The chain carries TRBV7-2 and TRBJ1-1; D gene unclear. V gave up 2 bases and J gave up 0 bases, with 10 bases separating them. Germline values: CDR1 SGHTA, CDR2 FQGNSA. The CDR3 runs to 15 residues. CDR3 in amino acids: CASSLLAGLNTEAFF. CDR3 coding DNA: TGTGCCAGCAGCTTACTTGCCGGGTTGAACACTGAAGCTTTCTTT.

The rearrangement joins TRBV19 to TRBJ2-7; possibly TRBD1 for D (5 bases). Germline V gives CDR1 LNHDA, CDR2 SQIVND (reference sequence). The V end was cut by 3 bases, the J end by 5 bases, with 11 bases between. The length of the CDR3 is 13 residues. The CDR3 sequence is CASSISGFNEQYF. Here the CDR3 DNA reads TGTGCCAGTAGTATTTCAGGGTTCAACGAGCAGTACTTC.

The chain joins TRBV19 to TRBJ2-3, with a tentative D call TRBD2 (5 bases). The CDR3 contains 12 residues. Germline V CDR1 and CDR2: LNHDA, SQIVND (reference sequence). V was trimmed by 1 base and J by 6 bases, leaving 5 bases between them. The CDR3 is CASSIGRDTQYF. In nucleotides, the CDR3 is TGTGCCAGTAGTATAGGGAGGGATACGCAGTATTTT.

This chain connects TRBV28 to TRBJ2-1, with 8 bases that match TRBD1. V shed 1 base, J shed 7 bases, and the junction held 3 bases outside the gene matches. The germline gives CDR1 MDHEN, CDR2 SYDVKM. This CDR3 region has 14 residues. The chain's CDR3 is CASSLFHRGNEQFF. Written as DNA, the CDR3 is TGTGCCAGCAGTTTATTCCACAGGGGGAATGAGCAGTTCTTC.

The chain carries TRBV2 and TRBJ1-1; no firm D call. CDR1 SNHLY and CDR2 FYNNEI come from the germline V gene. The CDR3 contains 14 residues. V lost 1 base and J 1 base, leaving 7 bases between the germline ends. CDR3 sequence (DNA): TGTGCCAGCAGTGAAGAAGGACGGAACACTGAAGCTTTCTTT. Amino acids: CASSEEGRNTEAFF.

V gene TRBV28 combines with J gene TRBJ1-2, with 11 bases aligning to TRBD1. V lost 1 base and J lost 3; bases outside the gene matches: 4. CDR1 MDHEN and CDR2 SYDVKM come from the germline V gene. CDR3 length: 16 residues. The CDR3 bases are TGTGCCAGCAGTTTATTGGGGACAGGGGGGGACTATGGCTACACCTTC. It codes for CASSLLGTGGDYGYTF.

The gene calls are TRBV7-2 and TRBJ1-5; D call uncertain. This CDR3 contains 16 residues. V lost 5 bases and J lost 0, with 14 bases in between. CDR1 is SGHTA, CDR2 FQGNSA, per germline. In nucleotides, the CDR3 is TGTGCCAGCAGCAACGACCAGCCATTTAGCAATCAGCCCCAGCATTTT. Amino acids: CASSNDQPFSNQPQHF.

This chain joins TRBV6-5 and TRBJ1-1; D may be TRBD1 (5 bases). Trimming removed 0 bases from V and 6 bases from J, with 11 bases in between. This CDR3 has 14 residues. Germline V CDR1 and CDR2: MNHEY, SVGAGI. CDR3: CASSYSSRVAEAFF. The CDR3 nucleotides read TGTGCCAGCAGTTACTCGAGCAGGGTCGCTGAAGCTTTCTTT.

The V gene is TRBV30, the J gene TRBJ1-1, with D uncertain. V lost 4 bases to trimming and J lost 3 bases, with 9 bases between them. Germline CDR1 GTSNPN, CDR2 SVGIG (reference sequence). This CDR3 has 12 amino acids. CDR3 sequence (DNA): TGTGCCTGGAAGGATGGTCACACTGAAGCTTTCTTT. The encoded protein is CAWKDGHTEAFF.

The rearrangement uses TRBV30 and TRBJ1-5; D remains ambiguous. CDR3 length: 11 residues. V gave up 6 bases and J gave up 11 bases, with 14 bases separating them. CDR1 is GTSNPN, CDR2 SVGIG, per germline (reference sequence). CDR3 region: CACSWGRAQHF. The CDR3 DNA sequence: TGTGCCTGCAGTTGGGGTAGGGCCCAGCATTTT.